The source of this T cell receptor beta chain is a study of blood T cell repertoires in COVID-19. Recruitment covered 25 or so US areas and drew participants whose ages spanned 18 to 89 years. Participants classified as exposed had met a COVID-19 case within 2 weeks before study entry. Only in-frame clones appear in the TCRdb table, and some are missing; sequencing was by immunoSEQ multiplex PCR. The sample consists of 60,000 to 75,000 clones, about 75% of them appearing once. This CDR3 has 15 residues. The germline V gene has CDR1 LGHNA and CDR2 YNFKEQ. V shed 1 base and J 4 bases; nucleotides not matched to a gene: 4. In this sample, this clone turned up a few times.

The clonotype comes from a woman aged 60-75 years who had been exposed to COVID-19. The source material was PBMCs or T cells enriched from blood (not recorded which). The chain is built from TRBV4-2 and TRBJ2-3; 8 bases are shared with TRBD1. CDR3 bases: TGTGCCAGCAGCCAAGCGGCAGGGGGCGCAGATACGCAGTATTTT. Translated, it gives CASSQAAGGADTQYF.